These 3 T cell receptor beta chains came from one sample sequenced in a study of blood T cells in healthy people across ages. Using a J-beta primer mix together with a sample-barcoded 5' primer, a second PCR was run for roughly 7 to 11 cycles. TCRdb reprocessed the 5' RACE reads via MiXCR and lists one record per CDR3 protein. There are approximately 1,100,000 distinct CDR3 sequences in the sample; under 45% occur only once, and approximately 20% lies in the top ten. The sample was blood. The receptors come from a woman aged 60-75 years in good health.

V usage is TRBV20-1 and J usage is TRBJ2-7; TRBD2 matches 10 bases. Germline CDR1 reads DFQATT; CDR2 reads SNEGSKA (reference sequence). CDR3 length: 13 amino acids. With 7 bases clipped from V and 5 bases from J, the junction kept 8 bases outside the gene matches. The CDR3 nucleotides read TGCAGTGTTCCTACAGCGGGAGGGAACGAGCAGTACTTC. It specifies CSVPTAGGNEQYF.

This clonotype was found a few times. The chain employs TRBV6-5 and TRBJ2-5, with a weak D call TRBD2 (6 bases). Trimming left V 4 bases short and J 6 bases short, with 12 bases between. Germline V CDR1 and CDR2: MNHEY, SVGAGI. This CDR3 comprises 13 residues. The CDR3 here is CASSWDSEKTQYF. The CDR3 DNA is TGTGCCAGCAGTTGGGACTCCGAAAAGACCCAGTACTTC.

This clonotype came up many times. A much larger clone is a single base away; this may be a read error. The V and J genes are TRBV7-9 and TRBJ2-5; 7 nucleotides agree with TRBD2. The germline V gene has CDR1 SEHNR and CDR2 FQNEAQ (reference sequence). Trimming took 5 bases from V and 11 from J; bases not matched to a gene: 29. This CDR3 is built from 19 residues. The CDR3, as DNA: TGTGCCAGCAGCCCCCTTTTGGCGGGAGAACATCAGTCCGCAAATGAGCAGTACTTC. Protein product: CASSPLLAGEHQSANEQYF. Supplemented by reference TRBV7-9 and TRBJ2-5, the full variable domain reads DTGVSQNPRHKITKRGQNVTFRCDPISEHNRLYWYRQTLGQGPEFLTYFQNEAQLEKSRLLSDRFSAERPKGSFSTLEIQRTEQGDSAMYLCASSPLLAGEHQSANEQYFGPGTRLLVL.